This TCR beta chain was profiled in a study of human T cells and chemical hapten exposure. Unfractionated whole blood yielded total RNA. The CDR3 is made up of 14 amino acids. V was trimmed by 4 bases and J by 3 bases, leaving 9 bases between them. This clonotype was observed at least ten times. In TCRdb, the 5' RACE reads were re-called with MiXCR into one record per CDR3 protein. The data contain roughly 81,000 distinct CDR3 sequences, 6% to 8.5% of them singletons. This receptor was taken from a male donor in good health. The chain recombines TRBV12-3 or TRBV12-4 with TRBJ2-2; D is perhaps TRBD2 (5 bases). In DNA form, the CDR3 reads TGTGCCAGCAGTTCTGGACTCGACACCGGGGAGCTGTTTTTT. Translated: CASSSGLDTGELFF.